The present T cell receptor beta chain was sequenced within a study of siplizumab effects on memory and regulatory T cells. Trimming took 5 bases from V and 4 from J, leaving 11 bases between them. Germline lookup yields CDR1 SNHLY and CDR2 FYNNEI. This CDR3 has 13 residues. Sequenced by immunoSEQ multiplex PCR; TCRdb stores in-frame clones only, minus some. This repertoire shows tens of thousands of clones, approximately 95% found once; its top ten account for about two fifths. This clone was counted a single time. Antigen unknown. Study-wide findings and caveats: Siplizumab, the agent tested, significantly reduced alloreactive sequences traceable to unstimulated CD4+ memory cells. A mean of approximately 69% of mappable alloreactive CD4+ clones were Treg-derived with siplizumab, compared with 25% to 30% in controls. Naive or memory phenotype was unassignable for roughly 75-96% of proliferating CD4+ or CD8+ clones.

The sample was CD8+ T cells sorted from blood. This TCR was sampled from a human donor in good health. The chain has TRBV2 and TRBJ1-2; D unresolved. CDR3 coding DNA: TGTGCCAGCAGTCTCGGGTACGCCTATGGCTACACCTTC. Translating gives CASSLGYAYGYTF.